One and the same sample provided the 10 T cell receptor beta chains below, sequenced in a study of blood T cell repertoires in COVID-19. Only in-frame clones appear in the TCRdb table, and some are missing; sequencing was by immunoSEQ multiplex PCR. In the table there are over 200,000 clones, approximately 90% of which are singletons. Material for sequencing was PBMCs or T cells enriched from blood (not recorded which). These TCRs come from a man aged 35 to 55 who had recovered from COVID-19.

This rearrangement joins TRBV28 to TRBJ2-3; D gene uncertain. The CDR3 runs 12 residues. V dropped 4 bases and J dropped 9 bases, with 11 bases sitting between them. Per germline, CDR1 MDHEN and CDR2 SYDVKM. CDR3 sequence: CASSSQVGTQYF. The CDR3 DNA sequence: TGTGCCAGCAGTTCCCAAGTCGGGACGCAGTATTTT.

The chain carries TRBV19 and TRBJ2-3; the D gene is possibly TRBD1 (6 bases). Germline V gene data show CDR1 as LNHDA and CDR2 as SQIVND (reference sequence). The V and J ends lost 7 bases and 4 bases respectively, with 18 bases between them. This CDR3 is built from 15 residues. In DNA form, the CDR3 reads TGTGCCAGTATGCAAGACAGGATGGGGGCAGATACGCAGTATTTT. Translated, it gives CASMQDRMGADTQYF.

The DNA for the CDR3 is TGCAGCGTCGGCCGGACAGGGGTGATGGAGACCCAGTACTTC. This codes for CSVGRTGVMETQYF. V and J are TRBV29-1 and TRBJ2-5, with TRBD1 matching 9 bases. V was pared by 6 bases and J by 5 bases, with 10 bases of the junction left unmatched. This CDR3 is 14 amino acids long. Germline V gene sequence: CDR1 SQVTM, CDR2 ANQGSEA.

V and J are TRBV6-5 and TRBJ2-6; D call uncertain. The CDR3 loop spans 15 amino acids. Germline V gives CDR1 MNHEY, CDR2 SVGAGI. Trimming removed 6 bases at V and 1 base at J, with 10 bases between. DNA for the CDR3: TGTGCCAGCAGACCTGACATATCTGGGGCCAACGTCCTGACTTTC. It yields the protein CASRPDISGANVLTF.

In its sample, this clone was seen once. The genes are TRBV30 and TRBJ1-5, with 7 bases aligning to TRBD1. V shed 3 bases and J 0 bases; nucleotides not matched to a gene: 11. The CDR3 is 17 amino acids. The germline V gene encodes CDR1 GTSNPN and CDR2 SVGIG (reference sequence). CDR3 loop: CAWRLKGGRTSNQPQHF. The CDR3 DNA follows: TGTGCCTGGAGGCTCAAAGGGGGCAGAACTAGCAATCAGCCCCAGCATTTT.

This chain links TRBV19 with TRBJ1-1; 11 bases line up with TRBD1. CDR3 length equals 16 residues. Per the germline V gene, CDR1 is LNHDA and CDR2 is SQIVND (reference sequence). V was clipped by 5 bases and J by 0 bases; unmatched bases: 5. Here the CDR3 DNA reads TGTGCCAGTAGTTCGGGACAGGGGGGGATGAACACTGAAGCTTTCTTT. The encoded protein is CASSSGQGGMNTEAFF.

This clone was observed once. CDR3 sequence: CASSVKGPPAPLHF. For the CDR3, the DNA is TGCGCCAGCAGCGTTAAGGGGCCCCCAGCACCCCTCCACTTT. The rearrangement uses TRBV5-1 and TRBJ1-6; the D gene is possibly TRBD1 (5 bases). The CDR3 consists of 14 residues. Trimming left V 4 bases short and J 11 bases short, with 16 bases between. The germline V gene encodes CDR1 SGHRS and CDR2 YFSETQ.

This clone came up once. V gene TRBV3-1 (or the pseudogene TRBV3-2) combines with J gene TRBJ2-2, with TRBD2 as a possible D gene (6 bases). V dropped 0 bases and J dropped 6 bases, with 17 bases sitting between them. Looked up from germline, CDR1 is LGHDT and CDR2 is YNNKEL (reference sequence). The CDR3 spans 17 residues. DNA of the CDR3: TGTGCCAGCAGCCAAGATCGAGGGAGGCTTCCGGCCGGGGAGCTGTTTTTT. Translating gives CASSQDRGRLPAGELFF.

The chain recombines TRBV28 with TRBJ2-7; 13 nucleotides line up with TRBD2. Losses at the gene ends were 1 base for V and 7 bases for J; bases not matched to a gene: 10. Germline CDR1 MDHEN, CDR2 SYDVKM. This CDR3 comprises 17 residues. The CDR3 protein is CASSLLILAGGPGEQYF. CDR3 DNA: TGTGCCAGCAGTTTATTAATACTAGCGGGAGGGCCGGGGGAGCAGTACTTC.

The gene calls are TRBV30 and TRBJ2-5, with 7 bases fitting TRBD2. Germline V gives CDR1 GTSNPN, CDR2 SVGIG (reference sequence). The V and J ends lost 0 bases and 1 base, in that order; junction bases with no gene match: 5. The CDR3 has 15 residues. The CDR3 DNA reads as TGTGCCTGGAGTGTACACGTAGCGGGCCAAGAGACCCAGTACTTC. Its translation: CAWSVHVAGQETQYF.